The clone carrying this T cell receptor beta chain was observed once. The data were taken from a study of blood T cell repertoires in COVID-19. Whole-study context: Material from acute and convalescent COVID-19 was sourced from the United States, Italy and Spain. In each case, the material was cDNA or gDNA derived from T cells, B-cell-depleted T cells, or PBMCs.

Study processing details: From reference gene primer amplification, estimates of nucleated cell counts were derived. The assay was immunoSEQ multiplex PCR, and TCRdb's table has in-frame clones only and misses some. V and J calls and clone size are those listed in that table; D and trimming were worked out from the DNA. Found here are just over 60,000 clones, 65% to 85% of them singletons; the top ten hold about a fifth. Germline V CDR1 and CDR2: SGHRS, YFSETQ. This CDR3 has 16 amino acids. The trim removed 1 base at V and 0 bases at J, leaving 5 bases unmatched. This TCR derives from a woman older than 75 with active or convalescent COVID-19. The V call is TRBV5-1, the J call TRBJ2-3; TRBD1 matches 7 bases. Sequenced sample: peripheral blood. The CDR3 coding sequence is TGCGCCAGCAGCTTGTTCGGGACAGCTAGCACAGATACGCAGTATTTT. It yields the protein CASSLFGTASTDTQYF.